The following is a TCR beta chain sequence with its context. No antigen is known for it. Germline V gene sequence: CDR1 SGHTA, CDR2 FQGNSA. The length of the CDR3 is 14 residues. The V end was cut by 5 bases, the J end by 3 bases, with 14 bases between. Stated time point: persistent/refractory GD, antithyroid drugs over 5 years with positive TRAb. RNA extracted from PBMCs served as the sequencing template. These data belong to a study of regulatory T cells in long-lasting Graves disease. General study findings and limits: Accuracy could have been hurt by small sample size. Among persistent patients, a larger number of public clonotypes were shared (around 3,000) than among newly diagnosed patients (more than 850).

Researchers made TCR beta libraries by using iRepertoire HTBI primers and running Arm-PCR on CDR3 regions. As originally analysed: Samples collectively showed 60 to 75 TRBV and about 15 TRBJ segments. TCRdb re-analysed the multiplex PCR reads in MiXCR, keeping a single row per CDR3 protein. The V and J calls were not made by the authors but by TCRdb's processing. The sample has around 460,000 distinct CDR3 sequences; under 25% are singletons. Sequencing used peripheral blood mononuclear cells (PBMCs), obtained when the disease was refractory, from a patient treated with antithyroid drugs. This TCR came from a female donor with Graves disease. This sequence joins TRBV7-2 and TRBJ2-7; D remains ambiguous. For the CDR3, the DNA is TGTGCCAGCAGCCAAAGGGATGGCTACTACGAGCAGTACTTC. Protein: CASSQRDGYYEQYF.